This TCR beta chain originates from a study of T cell repertoires in cytomegalovirus infection. Study-wide context: Both a matching HLA type and CMV infection were indicated by public TCR beta signatures.

MiXCR, run by TCRdb on the reads, gives a single entry per CDR3 protein. In the table there are about 200,000 distinct CDR3 sequences, roughly 9% of which are singletons. The study, taken as a whole, reports: Pooled public TCR beta family frequency picked out CMV carriers with the relevant HLA. Ex vivo, HLA-C-restricted CMV-specific TCR beta clonotypes prevailed over the rest of the response.

The germline V gene has CDR1 DFQATT and CDR2 SNEGSKA (reference sequence). Trimming shortened V by 4 bases and J by 3 bases, and 19 bases separated the two germline ends. The CDR3 contains 16 residues. As regards this clonotype: Its antigen remains unidentified.

The TCR comes from a human donor in good health (CMV status not recorded). Some clones in this sample may be carry-over from other donors' samples. The chain combines TRBV20-1 with TRBJ2-1; D possibly uses TRBD1 or TRBD2 (6 bases each). The sequencing input was PBMCs. The CDR3 sequence is CSAIPDLGGYYNEQFF. The CDR3 bases are TGCAGTGCTATACCCGACTTGGGGGGCTACTACAATGAGCAGTTCTTC.